A single TCR beta chain is shown here with its context. The antigen is unknown. These data are taken from a study of cytomegalovirus exposure and HLA in healthy donors. Study summary: The roughly 120 validation repertoires, a later analysis reported, used the same platform as the roughly 710 first-cohort repertoires. General study points: The study flagged some 170 TCR beta chains as cytomegalovirus-associated. The CMV antigen specificity of a few CMV-associated chains was confirmed through in vitro analysis.

The germline gives CDR1 SEHNR, CDR2 FQNEAQ (reference sequence). Deletions cut 6 bases from V and 3 bases from J, with 16 bases between. The CDR3 sequence is 15 residues long. Produced via immunoSEQ multiplex PCR; TCRdb's table is partial and in-frame only. The sample records fewer than 150,000 clones, approximately 91% being singletons. The rearrangement links TRBV7-9 to TRBJ2-3, with D possibly TRBD1 on 6 matching bases. Sequencing was carried out using PBMCs. The source of this sequence is a man aged 30 to 45 in good health and CMV-seronegative. The CDR3 bases are TGTGCCAGCAGTCTACAGGGTCTCAGAACAGATACGCAGTATTTT. This encodes CASSLQGLRTDTQYF.